The source of this T cell receptor (beta chain) is a study of cytomegalovirus exposure and HLA in healthy donors. The study, taken as a whole, reports: In an earlier analysis, in approximately 570 donors, most V segments appeared productive either ~90% or ~30% of the time. A missense DCLRE1C variant was associated with V- and J-gene trimming of TCR beta chains in a later analysis, and an independent cohort replicated the association. In a later analysis, parvovirus B19, influenza, CMV and Epstein-Barr virus appeared linked to several top co-occurrence clusters.

A note on this clone: The antigen is not known.

The PCR used 60 Vbeta and 13 Jbeta primers. Method: immunoSEQ multiplex PCR; TCRdb's copy keeps in-frame clones and lacks some. The sample lists approximately 100,000 clones, approximately 72% seen once, with over 4% in the top ten. The sequenced sample consisted of PBMCs. This TCR was sampled from a woman aged 40 to 50 in good health and CMV-seropositive.

The DNA of the CDR3 is TGTGCCAGCCAGGCGTGGAACACTGAAGCTTTCTTT. It is translated as CASQAWNTEAFF. The rearrangement uses TRBV6-5 and TRBJ1-1, with D unresolved. CDR1 is MNHEY, CDR2 SVGAGI, per germline. The CDR3 sequence is 12 residues long. V lost 8 bases and J lost 1, with 8 bases in between.